These 31 T cell receptor beta chains were sequenced from one sample in a study of T cell repertoires in cytomegalovirus infection. These receptors' antigens are unknown. TCRdb used MiXCR to reprocess the reads, holding one entry per CDR3 protein. Here the sample spans tens of thousands of distinct CDR3 sequences, roughly 40% being singletons. The input for sequencing was CD8+ T cells from cultured PBMCs, taken from culture after CMV antigen stimulation. All receptors come from a human donor in good health (CMV status not recorded). Some clones in this sample may be carry-over from other donors' samples.

This clonotype was seen a few times. The chain carries TRBV12-3 or TRBV12-4 and TRBJ1-1; 10 nucleotides match TRBD1. This CDR3 contains 16 residues. Trimming removed 1 base from V and 13 bases from J; junction bases left unmatched: 15. Here the CDR3 DNA reads TGTGCCAGCAGTTTAGACTTCATAGGGACAGGGGATTTAGGTTTCTTT. Amino acid sequence: CASSLDFIGTGDLGFF.

J is TRBJ1-4 and V is TRBV15, with D maybe TRBD1 (5 bases). Trimming took off 1 base at V and 0 bases at J, with 9 bases between the two ends. Germline CDR1 and CDR2: LNHNV and YYDKDF (reference sequence). This CDR3 has 16 amino acids. CDR3 protein: CATSRVMGATNEKLFF. The CDR3 DNA reads as TGTGCCACCAGCAGAGTGATGGGGGCAACTAATGAAAAACTGTTTTTT.

This chain joins TRBV27 and TRBJ2-7; 8 nucleotides agree with TRBD1. Trimming at V came to 0 bases and at J to 2 bases, leaving 6 bases not matched to a gene. The CDR3 has 16 residues. The V gene's germline CDR1 is MNHEY and CDR2 SMNVEV (reference sequence). CDR3 protein: CASSLSLGQGTYEQYF. In nucleotides, the CDR3 is TGTGCCAGCAGTTTATCTCTAGGACAGGGCACCTACGAGCAGTACTTC.

The chain uses TRBV7-9 and TRBJ1-2, with TRBD1 matching over 8 bases. Looked up from germline, CDR1 is SEHNR and CDR2 is FQNEAQ (reference sequence). V dropped 7 bases and J dropped 6; count of bases not matched to a gene: 4. The CDR3 runs to 12 residues. CDR3 coding DNA: TGTGCCAGCACCCAACAGGGGGATGGCTACACCTTC. It translates to CASTQQGDGYTF.

This chain links TRBV27 with TRBJ1-1; TRBD1 might be the D (6 bases). The germline gives CDR1 MNHEY, CDR2 SMNVEV (reference sequence). The CDR3 is 13 residues long. With 3 bases removed from V and 5 bases from J, the gap between germline ends came to 10 bases. The DNA for the CDR3 is TGTGCCAGCAGTTTGGCGCAGGGGACTGAAGCTTTCTTT. This translates into CASSLAQGTEAFF.

CDR3 region: CASRGVQETQYF. In DNA, the CDR3 is TGTGCCAGCAGGGGGGTTCAAGAGACCCAGTACTTC. The chain is built from TRBV27 and TRBJ2-5, with D tentatively TRBD1 or TRBD2 (5 bases each). CDR3 length: 12 residues. V was clipped by 6 bases and J by 2 bases, with 7 bases between them. CDR1 is MNHEY and CDR2 is SMNVEV in the germline V gene (reference sequence).

The chain uses TRBV9 and TRBJ2-1; D is unresolved. The CDR3 has 13 amino acids. The germline V gene has CDR1 SGDLS and CDR2 YYNGEE. Trimming took off 1 base at V and 8 bases at J, with 10 bases between the two ends. The CDR3 region has the DNA TGTGCCAGCAGCGTATCAGGTTCGGATGAGCAGTTCTTC. Amino acids: CASSVSGSDEQFF. The full variable domain, rest sourced from reference TRBV9 and TRBJ2-1, is DSGVTQTPKHLITATGQRVTLRCSPRSGDLSVYWYQQSLDQGLQFLIQYYNGEERAKGNILERFSAQQFPDLHSELNLSSLELGDSALYFCASSVSGSDEQFFGPGTRLTVL.

This clonotype was recorded a few times. The V call is TRBV7-8, the J call TRBJ2-4; the D gene could be TRBD1 or TRBD2 (5 bases each). Deletions cut 4 bases from V and 8 bases from J, with 30 bases between. Germline V gene lookup returns CDR1 SGHVS and CDR2 FQNEAQ. This CDR3 is built from 19 residues. The DNA for the CDR3 is TGTGCCAGCAGCTCTCTTGGGGCCCTAGGCAAATTTATGGGGGACATTCAGTACTTC. It yields the protein CASSSLGALGKFMGDIQYF.

This clonotype turned up a few times. V gene TRBV9 combines with J gene TRBJ2-3, with TRBD1 matching 7 bases. The CDR3 covers 16 residues. Trimming at V came to 3 bases and at J to 0 bases, leaving 7 bases not matched to a gene. In germline, CDR1 is SGDLS, CDR2 YYNGEE. In nucleotides, the CDR3 is TGTGCCAGCAGCGCGGACAGGACCACTAGCACAGATACGCAGTATTTT. The encoded protein is CASSADRTTSTDTQYF.

This clonotype was detected many times. V and J are TRBV7-6 and TRBJ1-1; D possibly corresponds to TRBD1 (6 bases). The CDR3 extends over 17 amino acids. The germline V and J ends were trimmed by 4 bases and 0 bases, with 18 bases remaining between them. Germline values: CDR1 SGHVS, CDR2 FNYEAQ. The CDR3, as DNA: TGTGCCAGCAGCTCCCAGTCGGGCAGGGGTATGAACACTGAAGCTTTCTTT. Translated: CASSSQSGRGMNTEAFF. Full variable domain (remainder filled in from reference TRBV7-6 and TRBJ1-1): GAGVSQSPRYKVTKRGQDVALRCDPISGHVSLYWYRQALGQGPEFLTYFNYEAQQDKSGLPNDRFSAERPEGSISTLTIQRTEQRDSAMYRCASSSQSGRGMNTEAFFGQGTRLTVV.

The J gene is TRBJ2-7, the V gene TRBV7-9, with D tentatively TRBD1 or TRBD2 (6 bases each). The CDR3 spans 14 residues. V was shortened by 3 bases and J by 5 bases, with 14 bases between the two germline ends. Germline assignment: CDR1 SEHNR and CDR2 FQNEAQ (reference sequence). This chain's CDR3 is CASSLGGAINEQYF. The CDR3 nucleotides read TGTGCCAGCAGCTTGGGGGGCGCTATAAACGAGCAGTACTTC.

The sample holds many counts of this clonotype. The chain uses TRBV7-2 and TRBJ2-1; D is ambiguous. V dropped 4 bases and J dropped 8 bases, with 6 bases sitting between them. CDR1 and CDR2 (germline): SGHTA, FQGNSA. There are 11 residues in the CDR3. The chain's CDR3 is CASSWWDEQFF. The CDR3 region has the DNA TGTGCCAGCAGCTGGTGGGATGAGCAGTTCTTC.

By its share, this clonotype is medium-sized. The J gene is TRBJ1-1, the V gene TRBV6-2 or TRBV6-3; no definite D call. Germline CDR1 and CDR2: MNHEY and SVGEGT. The CDR3 extends over 14 amino acids. Trimming left V 6 bases short and J 2 bases short, with 13 bases between. This CDR3 is CASSQATPNTEAFF. Here the CDR3 DNA reads TGTGCCAGCAGCCAGGCGACCCCCAACACTGAAGCTTTCTTT.

This rearrangement joins TRBV4-1 to TRBJ1-5; TRBD1 aligns across 9 bases. This CDR3 region has 16 residues. V lost 4 bases to trimming and J lost 5 bases; unmatched junction nucleotides: 9. Germline CDR1 and CDR2: MGHRA and YSYEKL. The CDR3 DNA sequence: TGCGCCAGCAGCCGGGAGGACAGGGGCGCACATCAGCCCCAGCATTTT. Protein sequence: CASSREDRGAHQPQHF.

The chain is built from TRBV2 and TRBJ2-2; D uncertain. Germline CDR1 reads SNHLY; CDR2 reads FYNNEI. The ends were cut back, 5 bases at V and 0 bases at J, with 10 bases in the middle. The CDR3 is 15 amino acids. CDR3 amino acids: CASSNRPANTGELFF. The CDR3 coding sequence is TGTGCCAGCAGTAACAGACCCGCGAACACCGGGGAGCTGTTTTTT. Full variable domain (remainder filled in from reference TRBV2 and TRBJ2-2): EPEVTQTPSHQVTQMGQEVILRCVPISNHLYFYWYRQILGQKVEFLVSFYNNEISEKSEIFDDQFSVERPDGSNFTLKIRSTKLEDSAMYFCASSNRPANTGELFFGEGSRLTVL.

The rearrangement links TRBV6-6 to TRBJ2-7, with 10 bases lining up with TRBD2. The V gene end was trimmed by 2 bases and the J gene end by 3 bases; junction bases not matched to a gene: 1. The CDR3 spans 14 residues. The germline V gene encodes CDR1 MNHNY and CDR2 SVGAGI (reference sequence). In nucleotides, the CDR3 is TGTGCCAGCAGTTACGTAGCGGGGGGCTACGAGCAGTACTTC. This codes for CASSYVAGGYEQYF.

A single count supports this clonotype. The chain couples TRBV27 to TRBJ1-1; D unclear. This CDR3 has 14 amino acids. Germline-derived CDR1 and CDR2 are MNHEY and SMNVEV (reference sequence). The ends were cut back, 4 bases at V and 11 bases at J, with 20 bases in the middle. The CDR3 is CASSSRVDYSMAFF. CDR3 DNA sequence: TGTGCCAGCAGTTCAAGGGTAGACTATTCGATGGCTTTCTTT.

The chain employs TRBV7-3 and TRBJ2-1; 8 bases are a match to TRBD1. The CDR3 is 14 amino acids. Germline CDR1 SGHTA, CDR2 FQGTGA. Trimming removed 5 bases from V and 6 bases from J; junction bases left unmatched: 6. The CDR3 DNA follows: TGTGCCAGCAGCAGGACAGGGCCCCCCAATGAGCAGTTCTTC. This sequence encodes CASSRTGPPNEQFF.

This clonotype was counted only a few times. This rearrangement joins TRBV2 to TRBJ1-5; D is possibly TRBD1 (6 bases). This CDR3 is 12 amino acids long. Germline CDR1 is SNHLY and CDR2 is FYNNEI. V was shortened by 8 bases and J by 3 bases, with 8 bases between the two germline ends. Written as DNA, the CDR3 is TGTGCCAGCGGGGGGCCCAATCAGCCCCAGCATTTT. It yields the protein CASGGPNQPQHF.

There are a few counts of this clonotype. This chain uses TRBV6-5 with TRBJ2-7; 7 bases match TRBD2. The CDR3 totals 13 residues. Germline-derived CDR1 and CDR2 are MNHEY and SVGAGI. Germline trimming cut 4 bases from V and 4 bases from J; bases unmatched to any gene: 4. The CDR3 DNA sequence: TGTGCCAGCAGTTCCTCGGGGGGATACGAGCAGTACTTC. Protein: CASSSSGGYEQYF.

CDR3 bases: TGTGCCAGCAGTGAGGGGGTCGTTAGCGGGGGGACAGATACGCAGTATTTT. This translates into CASSEGVVSGGTDTQYF. The genes are TRBV2 and TRBJ2-3; 10 positions agree with TRBD2. V shed 3 bases, J shed 3 bases, and the junction held 9 bases outside the gene matches. The CDR3 is 17 residues long. Germline CDR1 is SNHLY and CDR2 is FYNNEI.

The genes are TRBV2 and TRBJ1-2; TRBD1 matches 7 bases. The CDR3 sequence is 14 residues long. CDR1 is SNHLY and CDR2 is FYNNEI in the germline V gene. Trimming took 0 bases from V and 7 from J; bases not matched to a gene: 5. The CDR3 here is CASSEARDRFGYTF. As DNA, the CDR3 is TGTGCCAGCAGTGAAGCTAGGGACAGATTTGGCTACACCTTC.

CDR3 residues: CASSHIAGYEQFF. The CDR3 DNA sequence: TGTGCCAGCAGCCACATAGCGGGGTATGAGCAGTTCTTC. The rearrangement links TRBV27 to TRBJ2-1, with 8 bases lining up with TRBD2. CDR1 is MNHEY and CDR2 is SMNVEV in the germline V gene (reference sequence). V was clipped by 6 bases and J by 8 bases; unmatched bases: 6. CDR3 length: 13 amino acids.

This chain uses TRBV6-6 with TRBJ2-2; D gene uncertain. The CDR3 runs to 17 residues. The germline gives CDR1 MNHNY, CDR2 SVGAGI (reference sequence). V was clipped by 0 bases and J by 5 bases, with 16 bases between them. CDR3 nucleotide sequence: TGTGCCAGCAGTTACTCCGGTCGGTCCCCGTGGACCGGGGAGCTGTTTTTT. It specifies CASSYSGRSPWTGELFF.

The V call is TRBV2, the J call TRBJ1-1; TRBD1 might be the D (5 bases). V lost 6 bases, J lost 6 bases, and 23 bases lay in between. Germline CDR1 SNHLY, CDR2 FYNNEI. The CDR3 spans 16 residues. In nucleotides, the CDR3 is TGTGCCAGCAGGACCTCTCGGGGGGGGTTGGAGGCTGAAGCTTTCTTT. This encodes CASRTSRGGLEAEAFF.

The V gene is TRBV12-3 or TRBV12-4, the J gene TRBJ1-1; D is uncertain. V lost 6 bases and J 1 base, leaving 15 bases between the germline ends. The length of the CDR3 is 15 residues. CDR3 sequence reads: CASSPWEGTNTEAFF. The CDR3 DNA reads TGTGCCAGCAGCCCTTGGGAGGGCACGAACACTGAAGCTTTCTTT.

The rearrangement joins TRBV7-2 to TRBJ2-1; a possible D gene is TRBD1 (6 bases). CDR1 is SGHTA and CDR2 is FQGNSA in the germline V gene. V was pared by 5 bases and J by 4 bases, with 12 bases between. The CDR3 covers 14 residues. CDR3 DNA sequence: TGTGCCAGCAGCCTAGAAAGGGGGTACAATGAGCAGTTCTTC. Residues: CASSLERGYNEQFF.

This chain joins TRBV27 and TRBJ2-1, with D unresolved. V lost 4 bases and J 7 bases, leaving 8 bases between the germline ends. This CDR3 has 12 amino acids. Germline V lookup: CDR1 MNHEY, CDR2 SMNVEV (reference sequence). The CDR3 nucleotides are TGTGCCAGCAGTTCTGGGCAGAATGAGCAGTTCTTC. It yields the protein CASSSGQNEQFF.

The chain couples TRBV28 to TRBJ2-7, with unresolved D. V was pared by 5 bases and J by 0 bases, with 11 bases between. The CDR3 spans 14 residues. CDR1 and CDR2 (germline): MDHEN, SYDVKM. The CDR3 protein is CASSPPGLSYEQYF. In nucleotides, the CDR3 is TGTGCCAGCAGTCCCCCGGGCCTCTCCTACGAGCAGTACTTC.

This clonotype appeared a single time. V and J are TRBV7-2 and TRBJ2-2; TRBD1 matches at 9 bases. Trimming cost V 4 bases and J 0 bases; bases outside gene matches: 24. The V gene's germline CDR1 is SGHTA and CDR2 FQGNSA. The CDR3 length is 23 residues. DNA for the CDR3: TGTGCCAGCAGCTCAACAGGGGGCGAAATATACATCCTCGGGACTCCGAACACCGGGGAGCTGTTTTTT. It is translated as CASSSTGGEIYILGTPNTGELFF. The full variable domain, completed using reference TRBV7-2 and TRBJ2-2, is GAGVSQSPSNKVTEKGKDVELRCDPISGHTALYWYRQSLGQGLEFLIYFQGNSAPDKSGLPSDRFSAERTGGSVSTLTIQRTQQEDSAVYLCASSSTGGEIYILGTPNTGELFFGEGSRLTVL.

The gene calls are TRBV28 and TRBJ2-1, with D perhaps TRBD1 (7 bases). CDR1 and CDR2 (germline): MDHEN, SYDVKM. Trimming stripped 5 bases from V and 3 bases from J, with 14 bases between. CDR3 length: 15 residues. CDR3 nucleotides: TGTGCCAGCAGTGGAGGGGACAGAGTCTACAATGAGCAGTTCTTC. Residues: CASSGGDRVYNEQFF. The full variable domain, with the rest looked up from reference TRBV28 and TRBJ2-1, is DVKVTQSSRYLVKRTGEKVFLECVQDMDHENMFWYRQDPGLGLRLIYFSYDVKMKEKGDIPEGYSVSREKKERFSLILESASTNQTSMYLCASSGGDRVYNEQFFGPGTRLTVL.